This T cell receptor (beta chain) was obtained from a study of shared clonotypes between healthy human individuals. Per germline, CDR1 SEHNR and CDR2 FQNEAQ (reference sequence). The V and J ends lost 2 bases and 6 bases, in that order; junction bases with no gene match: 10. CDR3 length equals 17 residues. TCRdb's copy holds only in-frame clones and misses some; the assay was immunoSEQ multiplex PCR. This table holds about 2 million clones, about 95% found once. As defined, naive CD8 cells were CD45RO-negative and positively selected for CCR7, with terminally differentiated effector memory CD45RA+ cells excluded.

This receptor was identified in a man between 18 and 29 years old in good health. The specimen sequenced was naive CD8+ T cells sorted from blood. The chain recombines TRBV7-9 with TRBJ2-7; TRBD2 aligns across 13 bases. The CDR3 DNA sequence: TGTGCCAGCAGCTTAATCGGACGACTAGCGGGAGGACTCGAGCAGTACTTC. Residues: CASSLIGRLAGGLEQYF.